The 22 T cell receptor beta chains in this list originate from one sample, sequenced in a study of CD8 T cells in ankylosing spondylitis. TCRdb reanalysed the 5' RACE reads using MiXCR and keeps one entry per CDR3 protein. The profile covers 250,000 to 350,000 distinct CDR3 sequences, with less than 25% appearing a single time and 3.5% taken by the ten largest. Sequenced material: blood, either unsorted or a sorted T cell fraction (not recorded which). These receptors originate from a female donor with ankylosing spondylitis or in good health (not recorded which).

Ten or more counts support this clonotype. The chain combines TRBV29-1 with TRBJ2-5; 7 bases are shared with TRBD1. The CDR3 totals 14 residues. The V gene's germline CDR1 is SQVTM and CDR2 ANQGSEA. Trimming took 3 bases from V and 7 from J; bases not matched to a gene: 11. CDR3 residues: CSVEADRDWVTQYF. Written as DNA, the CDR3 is TGCAGCGTTGAGGCTGACAGGGATTGGGTGACCCAGTACTTC.

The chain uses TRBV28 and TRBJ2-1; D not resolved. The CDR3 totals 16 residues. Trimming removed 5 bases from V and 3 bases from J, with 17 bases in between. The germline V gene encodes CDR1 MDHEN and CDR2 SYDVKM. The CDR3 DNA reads TGTGCCAGCAGTCCTCCGACCAACTTCTACTACAATGAGCAGTTCTTC. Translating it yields CASSPPTNFYYNEQFF. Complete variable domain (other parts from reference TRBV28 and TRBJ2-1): DVKVTQSSRYLVKRTGEKVFLECVQDMDHENMFWYRQDPGLGLRLIYFSYDVKMKEKGDIPEGYSVSREKKERFSLILESASTNQTSMYLCASSPPTNFYYNEQFFGPGTRLTVL.

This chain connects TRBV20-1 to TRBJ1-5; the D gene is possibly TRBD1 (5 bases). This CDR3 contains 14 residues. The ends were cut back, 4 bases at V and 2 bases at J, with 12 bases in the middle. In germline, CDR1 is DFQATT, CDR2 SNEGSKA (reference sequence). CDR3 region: CSATLGEGNQPQHF. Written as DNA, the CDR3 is TGCAGTGCTACCCTGGGGGAGGGCAATCAGCCCCAGCATTTT.

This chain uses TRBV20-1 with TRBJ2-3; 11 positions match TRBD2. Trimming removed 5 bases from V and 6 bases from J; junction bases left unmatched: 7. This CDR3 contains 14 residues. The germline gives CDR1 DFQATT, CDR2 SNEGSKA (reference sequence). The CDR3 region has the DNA TGCAGTGCTGCTAGCGGGAGGCCAGGGGATACGCAGTATTTT. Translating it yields CSAASGRPGDTQYF.

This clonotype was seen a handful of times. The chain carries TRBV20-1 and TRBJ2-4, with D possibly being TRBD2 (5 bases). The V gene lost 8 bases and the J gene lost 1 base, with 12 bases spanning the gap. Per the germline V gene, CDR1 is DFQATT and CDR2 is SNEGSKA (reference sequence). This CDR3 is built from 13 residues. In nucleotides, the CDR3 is TGCAGTCCGAGGGAAGTGGCCAAAAACATTCAGTACTTC. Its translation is CSPREVAKNIQYF.

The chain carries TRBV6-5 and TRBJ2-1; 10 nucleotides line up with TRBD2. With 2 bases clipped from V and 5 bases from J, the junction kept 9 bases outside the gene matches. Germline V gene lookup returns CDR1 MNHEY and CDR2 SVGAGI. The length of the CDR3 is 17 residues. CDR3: CASSYPPLAGANNEQFF. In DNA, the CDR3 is TGTGCCAGCAGTTACCCCCCTCTAGCGGGAGCGAACAATGAGCAGTTCTTC.

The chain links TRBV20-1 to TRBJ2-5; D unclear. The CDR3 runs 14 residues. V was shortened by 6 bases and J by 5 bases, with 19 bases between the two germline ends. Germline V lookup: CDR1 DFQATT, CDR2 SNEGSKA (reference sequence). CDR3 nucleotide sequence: TGCAGTGCCCCCCCCGGCTTAGCTGAGGAGACCCAGTACTTC. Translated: CSAPPGLAEETQYF.

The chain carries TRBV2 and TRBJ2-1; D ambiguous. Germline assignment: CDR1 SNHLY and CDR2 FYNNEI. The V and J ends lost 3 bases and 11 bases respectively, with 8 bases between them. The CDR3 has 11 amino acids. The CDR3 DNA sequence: TGTGCCAGCAGTGAGGGAAGTAAGCAGTTCTTC. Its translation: CASSEGSKQFF.

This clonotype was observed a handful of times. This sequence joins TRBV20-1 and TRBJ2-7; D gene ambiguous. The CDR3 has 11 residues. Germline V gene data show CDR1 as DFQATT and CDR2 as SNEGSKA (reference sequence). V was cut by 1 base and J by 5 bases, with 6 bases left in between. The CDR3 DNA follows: TGCAGTGCTAGAGGATTTGACGAGCAGTACTTC. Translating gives CSARGFDEQYF.

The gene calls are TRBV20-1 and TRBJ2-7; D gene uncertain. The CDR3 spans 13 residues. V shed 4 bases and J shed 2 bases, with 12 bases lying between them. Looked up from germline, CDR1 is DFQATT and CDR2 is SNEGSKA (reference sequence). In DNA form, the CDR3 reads TGCAGTGCTAAGGACGGACCAACCTACGAGCAGTACTTC. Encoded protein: CSAKDGPTYEQYF.

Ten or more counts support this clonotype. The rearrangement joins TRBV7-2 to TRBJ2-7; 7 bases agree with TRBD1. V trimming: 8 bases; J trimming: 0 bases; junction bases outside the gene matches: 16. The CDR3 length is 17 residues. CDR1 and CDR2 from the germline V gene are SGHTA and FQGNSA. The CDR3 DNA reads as TGTGCCAGCGGACGGGACAGTCTTCGGCAGAGCTCCTACGAGCAGTACTTC. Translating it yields CASGRDSLRQSSYEQYF. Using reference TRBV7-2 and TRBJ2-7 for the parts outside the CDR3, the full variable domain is GAGVSQSPSNKVTEKGKDVELRCDPISGHTALYWYRQSLGQGLEFLIYFQGNSAPDKSGLPSDRFSAERTGGSVSTLTIQRTQQEDSAVYLCASGRDSLRQSSYEQYFGPGTRLTVT.

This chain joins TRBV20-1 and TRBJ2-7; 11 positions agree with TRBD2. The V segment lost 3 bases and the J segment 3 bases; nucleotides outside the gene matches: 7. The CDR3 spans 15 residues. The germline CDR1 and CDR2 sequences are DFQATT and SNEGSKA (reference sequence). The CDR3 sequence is CSARTSGMDIYEQYF. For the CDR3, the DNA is TGCAGTGCTAGGACTAGCGGGATGGACATCTACGAGCAGTACTTC.

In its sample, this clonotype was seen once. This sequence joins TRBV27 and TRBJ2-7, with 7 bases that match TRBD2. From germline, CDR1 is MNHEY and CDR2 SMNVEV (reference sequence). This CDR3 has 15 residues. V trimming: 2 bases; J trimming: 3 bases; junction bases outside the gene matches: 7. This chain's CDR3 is CASSLRGLGVYEQYF. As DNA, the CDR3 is TGTGCCAGCAGTTTAAGAGGACTAGGCGTCTACGAGCAGTACTTC.

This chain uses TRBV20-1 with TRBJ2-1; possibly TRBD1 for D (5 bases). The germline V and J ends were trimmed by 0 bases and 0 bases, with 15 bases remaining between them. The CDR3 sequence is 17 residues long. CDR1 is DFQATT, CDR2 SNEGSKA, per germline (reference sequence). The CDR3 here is CSARDVQGQTSYNEQFF. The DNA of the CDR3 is TGCAGTGCTAGAGACGTGCAGGGCCAAACCTCCTACAATGAGCAGTTCTTC.

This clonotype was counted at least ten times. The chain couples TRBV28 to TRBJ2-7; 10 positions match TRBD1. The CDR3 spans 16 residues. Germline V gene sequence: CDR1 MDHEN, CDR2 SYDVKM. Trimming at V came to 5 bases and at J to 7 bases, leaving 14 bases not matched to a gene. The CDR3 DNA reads TGTGCCAGCAGTACCCTCCGGGACAGGGGACCCCTGGAGCAGTACTTC. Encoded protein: CASSTLRDRGPLEQYF.

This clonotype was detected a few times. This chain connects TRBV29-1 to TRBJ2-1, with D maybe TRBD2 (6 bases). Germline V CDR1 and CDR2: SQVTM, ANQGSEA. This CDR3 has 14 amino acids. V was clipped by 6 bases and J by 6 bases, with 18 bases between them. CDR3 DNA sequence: TGCAGCGTCCGAGCGGGTACCAGAGGCAATGAGCAGTTCTTC. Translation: CSVRAGTRGNEQFF.

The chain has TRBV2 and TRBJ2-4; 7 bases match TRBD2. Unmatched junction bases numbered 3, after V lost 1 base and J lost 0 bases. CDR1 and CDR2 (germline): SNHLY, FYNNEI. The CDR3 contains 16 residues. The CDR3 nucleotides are TGTGCCAGCAGTGAAGGGATAGCGGGAGCCAAAAACATTCAGTACTTC. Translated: CASSEGIAGAKNIQYF.

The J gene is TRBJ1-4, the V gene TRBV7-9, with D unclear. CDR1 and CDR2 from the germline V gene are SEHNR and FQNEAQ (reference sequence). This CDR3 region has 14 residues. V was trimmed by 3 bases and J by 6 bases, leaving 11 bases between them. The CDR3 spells CASSFPEVYEKLFF. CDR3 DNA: TGTGCCAGCAGCTTCCCCGAAGTTTATGAAAAACTGTTTTTT.

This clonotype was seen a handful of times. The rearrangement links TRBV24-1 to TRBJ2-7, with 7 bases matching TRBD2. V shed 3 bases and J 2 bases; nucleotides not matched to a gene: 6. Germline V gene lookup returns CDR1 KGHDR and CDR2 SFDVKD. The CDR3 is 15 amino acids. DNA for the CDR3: TGTGCCACCAGTGATCCATCTAGCGGTACCTACGAGCAGTACTTC. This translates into CATSDPSSGTYEQYF.

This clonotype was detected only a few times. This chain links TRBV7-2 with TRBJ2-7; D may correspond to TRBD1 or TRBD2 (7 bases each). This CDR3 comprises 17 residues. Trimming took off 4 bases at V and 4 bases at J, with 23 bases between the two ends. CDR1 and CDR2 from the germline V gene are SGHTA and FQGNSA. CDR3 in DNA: TGTGCCAGCAGCTCACCCAGGGGGGGCCGAAGATCTTACGAGCAGTACTTC. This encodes CASSSPRGGRRSYEQYF.

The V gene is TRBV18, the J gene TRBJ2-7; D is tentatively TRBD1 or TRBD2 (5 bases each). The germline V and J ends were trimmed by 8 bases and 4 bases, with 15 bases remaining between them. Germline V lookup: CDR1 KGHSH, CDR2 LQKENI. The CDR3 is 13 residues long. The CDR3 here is CASAGTADYEQYF. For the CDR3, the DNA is TGTGCCAGCGCAGGGACGGCAGATTACGAGCAGTACTTC.

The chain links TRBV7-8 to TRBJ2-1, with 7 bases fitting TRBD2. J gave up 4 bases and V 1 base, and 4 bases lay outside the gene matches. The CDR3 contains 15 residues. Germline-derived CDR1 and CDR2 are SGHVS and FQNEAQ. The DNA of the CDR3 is TGTGCCAGCAGCTTAGTGGGAGGGGATTACAATGAGCAGTTCTTC. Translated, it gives CASSLVGGDYNEQFF.